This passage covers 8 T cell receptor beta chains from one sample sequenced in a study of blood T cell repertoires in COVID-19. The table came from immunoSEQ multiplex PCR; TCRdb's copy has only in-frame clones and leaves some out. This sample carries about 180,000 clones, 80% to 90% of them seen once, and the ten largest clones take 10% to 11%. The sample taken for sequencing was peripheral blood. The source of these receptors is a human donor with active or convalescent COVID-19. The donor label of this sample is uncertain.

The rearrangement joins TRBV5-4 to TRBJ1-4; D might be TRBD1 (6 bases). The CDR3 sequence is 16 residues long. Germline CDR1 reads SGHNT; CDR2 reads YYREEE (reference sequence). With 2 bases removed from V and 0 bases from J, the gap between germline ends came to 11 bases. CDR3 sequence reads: CASSFRGPATNEKLFF. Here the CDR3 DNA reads TGTGCCAGCAGCTTCAGGGGACCAGCAACTAATGAAAAACTGTTTTTT.

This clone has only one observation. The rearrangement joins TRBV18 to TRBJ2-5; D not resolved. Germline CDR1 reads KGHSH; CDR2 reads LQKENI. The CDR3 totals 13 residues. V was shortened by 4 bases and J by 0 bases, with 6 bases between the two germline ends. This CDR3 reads CASSLVYQETQYF. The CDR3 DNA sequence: TGTGCCAGCTCACTCGTGTACCAAGAGACCCAGTACTTC.

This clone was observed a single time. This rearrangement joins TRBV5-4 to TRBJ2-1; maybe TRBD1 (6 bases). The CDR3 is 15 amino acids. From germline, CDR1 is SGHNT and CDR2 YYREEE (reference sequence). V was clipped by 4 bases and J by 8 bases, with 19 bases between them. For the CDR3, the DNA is TGTGCCAGCAGCCCCCCAATGGGGGCTCCCCATGAGCAGTTCTTC. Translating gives CASSPPMGAPHEQFF.

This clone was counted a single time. CDR3 sequence: CASSWGLAGRETQYF. Here the CDR3 DNA reads TGTGCCAGCAGCTGGGGACTAGCGGGACGAGAGACCCAGTACTTC. The chain links TRBV5-8 to TRBJ2-5; 13 bases agree with TRBD2. Germline values: CDR1 SGHTS, CDR2 YDEGEE. The CDR3 extends over 15 amino acids. V dropped 3 bases and J dropped 4; count of bases not matched to a gene: 3.

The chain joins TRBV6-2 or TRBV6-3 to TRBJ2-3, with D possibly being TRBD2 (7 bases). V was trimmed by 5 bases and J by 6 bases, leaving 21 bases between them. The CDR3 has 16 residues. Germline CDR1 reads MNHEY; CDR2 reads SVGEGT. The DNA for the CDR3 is TGTGCCAGCAGTATAAGACTAGGGGGGGGCAGTGATACGCAGTATTTT. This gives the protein CASSIRLGGGSDTQYF.

CDR3 in DNA: TGTGCCAGCAGCTTAGATCTGGGAGGATGGGCCTACGAGCAGTACTTC. Its translation is CASSLDLGGWAYEQYF. V usage is TRBV11-3 and J usage is TRBJ2-7; maybe TRBD2 (6 bases). This CDR3 spans 16 amino acids. Trimming left V 0 bases short and J 2 bases short, with 14 bases between. Germline assignment: CDR1 SGHNT and CDR2 YENEEA.

CDR3 sequence: CASGLGTGATNEKLFF. The CDR3 DNA follows: TGTGCTAGTGGTTTGGGGACGGGGGCAACTAATGAAAAACTGTTTTTT. This rearrangement joins TRBV12-5 to TRBJ1-4; D might be TRBD1 (5 bases). This CDR3 contains 16 residues. Germline CDR1 is LGHNT and CDR2 is FRNRAP. Trimming removed 1 base from V and 0 bases from J, with 9 bases in between.

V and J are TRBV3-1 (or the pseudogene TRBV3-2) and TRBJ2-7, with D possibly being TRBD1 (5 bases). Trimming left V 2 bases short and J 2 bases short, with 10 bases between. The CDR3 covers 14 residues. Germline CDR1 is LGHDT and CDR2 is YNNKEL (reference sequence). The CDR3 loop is CASSQKGVAYEQYF. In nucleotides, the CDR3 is TGTGCCAGCAGCCAAAAAGGGGTCGCCTACGAGCAGTACTTC.